The next 20 T cell receptor beta chains were all read from a single sample in a study of Tregs in tolerant kidney transplant recipients. Related graft donors supplied nonmyeloablative bone marrow transplants, and mixed chimerism was transient. Method: immunoSEQ multiplex PCR; TCRdb's copy keeps in-frame clones and lacks some. The sample includes about 64,000 clones, 87% of them seen just once. Source: CD4+ T cells from blood (PBMCs), taken 6 months after the transplant. These receptors all stem from a human patient who received a combined kidney and bone marrow transplant. The graft donor may have contributed some T cells.

The rearrangement links TRBV6-1 to TRBJ1-2; possibly TRBD1 for D (6 bases). This CDR3 has 20 residues. Per the germline V gene, CDR1 is MNHNS and CDR2 is SASEGT. V was pared by 0 bases and J by 1 base, with 24 bases between. CDR3 sequence: CASSEAPGSWGPENNYGYTF. CDR3 nucleotides: TGTGCCAGCAGTGAAGCCCCAGGGTCATGGGGGCCCGAAAATAACTATGGCTACACCTTC.

V is TRBV18 and J is TRBJ2-7; 9 nucleotides match TRBD1. CDR1 and CDR2 from the germline V gene are KGHSH and LQKENI. The CDR3 contains 14 residues. The V segment lost 6 bases and the J segment 3 bases; nucleotides outside the gene matches: 6. The CDR3 coding sequence is TGTGCCAGCTCTTCCGGGACAGGGAACTACGAGCAGTACTTC. Its translation is CASSSGTGNYEQYF.

V usage is TRBV15 and J usage is TRBJ1-1, with D hard to call. V lost 0 bases, J lost 1 base, and 18 bases lay in between. Germline CDR1 is LNHNV and CDR2 is YYDKDF (reference sequence). This CDR3 spans 18 amino acids. This CDR3 reads CATSREFALADTNTEAFF. Written as DNA, the CDR3 is TGTGCCACCAGCAGAGAGTTCGCCTTGGCAGATACGAACACTGAAGCTTTCTTT.

The chain joins TRBV7-2 to TRBJ2-7, with a possible D match to TRBD2 (6 bases). V was shortened by 3 bases and J by 0 bases, with 12 bases between the two germline ends. The CDR3 is made up of 15 amino acids. Germline V gives CDR1 SGHTA, CDR2 FQGNSA. The CDR3 loop reads CASSLRAGFSYEQYF. The CDR3, as DNA: TGTGCCAGCAGCTTGAGGGCGGGGTTCTCCTACGAGCAGTACTTC.

This clone was recorded only once. This rearrangement joins TRBV28 to TRBJ2-2, with 10 bases that match TRBD1. After removal of 5 bases from V and 6 bases from J, the junction contained 9 bases not matched to a gene. Germline CDR1 is MDHEN and CDR2 is SYDVKM. The CDR3 extends over 16 amino acids. The CDR3 protein is CASSQRDRGLAGELFF. The CDR3 region has the DNA TGTGCCAGCAGTCAACGGGACAGGGGCTTAGCCGGGGAGCTGTTTTTT.

The V and J genes are TRBV7-2 and TRBJ1-4; 8 bases fit TRBD1. This CDR3 comprises 14 residues. The germline V gene has CDR1 SGHTA and CDR2 FQGNSA. V lost 2 bases, J lost 8 bases, and 4 bases stayed unmatched. CDR3 sequence (DNA): TGTGCCAGCAGCTTAAGGACAGGGAGCGAAAAACTGTTTTTT. Encoded protein: CASSLRTGSEKLFF.

This chain uses TRBV5-1 with TRBJ2-2, with no clear D. The CDR3 covers 14 residues. The germline gives CDR1 SGHRS, CDR2 YFSETQ. Between the trimmed V and J ends, which lost 4 bases and 11 bases, there was a span of 18 bases. The CDR3 DNA sequence: TGCGCCAGCAGCGAGCAAACCCTCAAAAATGAGCTGTTTTTT. Residues: CASSEQTLKNELFF.

The rearrangement joins TRBV4-1 to TRBJ1-1; TRBD1 aligns across 7 bases. CDR1 and CDR2 (germline): MGHRA, YSYEKL. The CDR3 extends over 15 amino acids. V was pared by 4 bases and J by 8 bases, with 13 bases of the junction left unmatched. As DNA, the CDR3 is TGCGCCAGCAGCCGAGAACGTACAGGGGCCCCCGAAGCTTTCTTT. Its translation: CASSRERTGAPEAFF.

V usage is TRBV5-6 and J usage is TRBJ2-5; unclear D gene. CDR3 length: 15 amino acids. Trimming shortened V by 4 bases and J by 2 bases, and 15 bases separated the two germline ends. Germline V gene data show CDR1 as SGHDT and CDR2 as YYEEEE. CDR3 loop: CASSRRTQVQETQYF. CDR3 coding DNA: TGTGCCAGCAGCCGCAGAACCCAGGTTCAAGAGACCCAGTACTTC.

The chain is built from TRBV21-1 and TRBJ2-7; TRBD1, the table's D call, lacks a check against the DNA. TRBV21-1 is deemed a pseudogene. The CDR3 loop spans 12 amino acids. CDR3 residues: CASRGTGEEQYF. In DNA, the CDR3 is TGTGCCAGCAGGGGGACAGGGGAAGAGCAGTACTTC.

The chain employs TRBV5-1 and TRBJ2-3, with 10 bases aligning to TRBD1. This CDR3 spans 15 amino acids. Germline CDR1 and CDR2: SGHRS and YFSETQ. The V and J ends lost 4 bases and 6 bases, in that order; junction bases with no gene match: 8. CDR3 sequence reads: CASSPGQGVGDTQYF. CDR3 nucleotide sequence: TGCGCCAGCAGCCCTGGACAGGGGGTAGGGGATACGCAGTATTTT.

The chain joins TRBV5-6 to TRBJ2-7; maybe TRBD2 (5 bases). This CDR3 has 13 amino acids. Trimming left V 4 bases short and J 2 bases short, with 10 bases between. Germline values: CDR1 SGHDT, CDR2 YYEEEE. CDR3 sequence: CASSPGFTYEQYF. The CDR3 DNA follows: TGTGCCAGCAGCCCGGGATTTACCTACGAGCAGTACTTC.

The V call is TRBV11-2, the J call TRBJ1-3; D remains unclear. The germline CDR1 and CDR2 sequences are SGHAT and FQNNGV. The germline V and J ends were trimmed by 1 base and 0 bases, with 10 bases remaining between them. The CDR3 extends over 16 amino acids. The CDR3 loop reads CASSLVRVSSGNTIYF. CDR3 nucleotide sequence: TGTGCCAGCAGCTTAGTGAGGGTCTCCTCTGGAAACACCATATATTTT.

The chain joins TRBV20-1 to TRBJ1-1; D gene ambiguous. The germline CDR1 and CDR2 sequences are DFQATT and SNEGSKA (reference sequence). V was trimmed by 3 bases and J by 3 bases, leaving 5 bases between them. CDR3 length: 11 residues. Here the CDR3 DNA reads TGCAGTGCTAGGGCTGACACTGAAGCTTTCTTT. Residues: CSARADTEAFF.

This chain joins TRBV9 and TRBJ2-1; 9 bases are shared with TRBD1. There are 15 residues in the CDR3. Germline CDR1 reads SGDLS; CDR2 reads YYNGEE. The V and J ends lost 2 bases and 4 bases, in that order; junction bases with no gene match: 4. The CDR3 sequence is CASSVTGGLYNEQFF. As DNA, the CDR3 is TGTGCCAGCAGCGTTACAGGGGGCCTGTACAATGAGCAGTTCTTC.

This clone was seen just once. The CDR3 sequence is CASSGQGDEQYF. In nucleotides, the CDR3 is TGCGCCAGCAGTGGACAGGGGGACGAGCAGTACTTC. V and J are TRBV5-1 and TRBJ2-7, with 10 bases identical to TRBD1. The germline CDR1 and CDR2 sequences are SGHRS and YFSETQ. There are 12 residues in the CDR3. V shed 5 bases, J shed 5 bases, and the junction held 1 base outside the gene matches.

In its sample, this clone was seen once. Within the sample, other DNA sequences also encode this same CDR3. V and J are TRBV6-5 and TRBJ2-7; 8 bases match TRBD1. The CDR3 sequence is 15 residues long. The V gene's germline CDR1 is MNHEY and CDR2 SVGAGI. V lost 0 bases and J lost 3; bases outside the gene matches: 4. Here the CDR3 DNA reads TGTGCCAGCAGTTACTCGCGCGGACAGGGCTACGAGCAGTACTTC. This codes for CASSYSRGQGYEQYF.

The chain employs TRBV19 and TRBJ1-1; 7 positions agree with TRBD1. Trimming took 10 bases from V and 4 from J; bases not matched to a gene: 3. The CDR3 covers 11 residues. Looked up from germline, CDR1 is LNHDA and CDR2 is SQIVND (reference sequence). The CDR3 region has the DNA TGTGCCATAAGGGGGCTCACTGAAGCTTTCTTT. Translated, it gives CAIRGLTEAFF.

The chain combines TRBV5-1 with TRBJ2-5; 13 bases match TRBD2. CDR3 length: 17 residues. V trimming: 3 bases; J trimming: 7 bases; junction bases outside the gene matches: 12. Per germline, CDR1 SGHRS and CDR2 YFSETQ. This chain's CDR3 is CASSWERGLAGDGTQYF. Written as DNA, the CDR3 is TGCGCCAGCAGCTGGGAACGAGGACTAGCGGGGGACGGGACCCAGTACTTC.

The genes are TRBV4-2 and TRBJ1-2, with D unclear. Germline assignment: CDR1 LGHNA and CDR2 YNFKEQ. CDR3 length equals 13 residues. Between the trimmed V and J ends, which lost 0 bases and 5 bases, there was a span of 7 bases. CDR3 nucleotides: TGTGCCAGCAGCCAAGAAGGCGGATATGGCTACACCTTC. It encodes CASSQEGGYGYTF.